This T cell receptor beta chain was identified during a study of blood T cell repertoires in COVID-19. At the level of the study: Whether acute or convalescent, the COVID-19 samples came from the United States, Italy and Spain. PBMCs, B-cell-depleted T cells, or T cells provided the cDNA or gDNA that made up the material.

Per the authors' pipeline: How many nucleated cells were present was estimated from reference gene primer amplification. Libraries were prepared by immunoSEQ multiplex PCR; TCRdb keeps only in-frame clonotypes and omits some of them. V and J calls and clone size are copied from that table; D and trimming were computed from the DNA. The data show around 120,000 clones, more than 70% seen once. The sequence came from a man between 65 and 85 years old with acute or convalescent COVID-19. Sequences were obtained from peripheral blood.

The CDR3 region has the DNA TGTGCCAGCAGCCGTAGTTCCTACGAGCAGTACTTC. This gives the protein CASSRSSYEQYF. This chain uses TRBV11-2 with TRBJ2-7, with D uncertain. V was shortened by 5 bases and J by 1 base, with 6 bases between the two germline ends. The germline V gene has CDR1 SGHAT and CDR2 FQNNGV. The CDR3 is made up of 12 amino acids.